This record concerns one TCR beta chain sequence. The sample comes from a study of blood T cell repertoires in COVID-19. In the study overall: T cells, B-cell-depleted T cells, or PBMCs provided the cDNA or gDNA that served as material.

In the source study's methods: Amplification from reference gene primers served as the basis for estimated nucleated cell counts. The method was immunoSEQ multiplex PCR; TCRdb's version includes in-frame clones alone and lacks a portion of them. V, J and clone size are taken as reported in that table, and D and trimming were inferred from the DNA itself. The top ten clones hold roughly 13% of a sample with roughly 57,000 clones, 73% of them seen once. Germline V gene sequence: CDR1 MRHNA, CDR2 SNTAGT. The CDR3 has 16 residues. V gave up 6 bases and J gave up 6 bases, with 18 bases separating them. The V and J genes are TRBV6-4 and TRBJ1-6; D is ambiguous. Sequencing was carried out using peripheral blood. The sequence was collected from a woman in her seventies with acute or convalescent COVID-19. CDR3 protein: CASRLQRTDVNSPLHF. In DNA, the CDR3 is TGTGCCAGCAGACTACAGCGGACTGATGTTAATTCACCCCTCCACTTT.